Given below is one T cell receptor beta chain in context. Its target antigen remains unknown. Base qualities were left out, and no much larger clone turns up one base away. The method behind the library was the immunoSEQ multiplex PCR assay. A mixture of 60 forward primers for TCR Vbeta segments and 13 reverse primers for TCR Jbeta segments was used in the multiplex PCR. A multiplex PCR assay on genomic DNA amplified the CDR3 region of rearranged TCR beta genes. Amplified TCR beta libraries were sequenced as 87-base-pair reads on the Illumina HiSeq System. Per the original workflow: A later analysis counted tens of millions of unique TCR beta chains across the roughly 700 repertoires, and some 11 million of these chains were shared by at least two donors. A nearest-neighbor algorithm error-corrected the raw reads and collapsed the reads into unique sequences, merging closely related sequences to remove PCR and sequencing errors. CDR3 sequences were aligned to IMGT reference sequences to assign V, D and J gene segments. For a sequence to be retained, at least a six-nucleotide match to both a V gene segment and a J gene segment was required. A rearrangement counted as productive if the CDR3 had no stop codons and remained in frame with V and J, and every other rearrangement counted as non-productive. CDR3 was defined by IMGT convention, running from the second conserved V-encoded cysteine to the conserved J-encoded phenylalanine. The earlier analysis of roughly 590 of the donors excluded sequences that lacked an unambiguous match to a single V gene segment. In an earlier analysis of about 590 of the donors, a V segment was called functional when productive rearrangements were above 56.7%, and segregating when the standard deviation between donors exceeded 5%. A statistical classification framework was built to diagnose cytomegalovirus status from the catalog of TCR beta chain sequences. A later analysis assigned V and J genes by comparing TCR nucleotide sequences with IMGT/GENE-DB human TR gene sequences. Using the TCRdist pipeline, a later analysis assigned CDR3 sequences along with most-parsimonious VDJ recombination scenarios. In a later analysis, each TCR beta chain was defined by its CDR3 amino acid sequence together with its V-gene family, and reads lacking a unique V-gene family were excluded. To address suspected cross-contamination and a sequencing artifact, a later analysis removed several hundred highly shared, low-generation-probability nucleotide sequences. For each public chain, a later analysis derived a clonal expansion index from normalized ranks of inferred template counts within each repertoire. A later analysis computed generation probabilities with a VDJ recombination model fitted to out-of-frame rearrangements, and checked the results against IGoR. Hypergeometric tests were used in a later analysis to score TCR-TCR, TCR-HLA and TCR-CMV co-occurrence, with a repertoire-size bias correction applied to the TCR pairs. False discovery rates were estimated in a later analysis by permuting HLA or CMV assignments 20 times. In a later analysis, co-occurring TCRs were grouped with DBSCAN, and TCRdist sequence similarity was added when clustering was performed within HLA-allele-positive subsets. Repertoires with fewer than 30,000 or more than 120,000 public chains, plus five repertoires with anomalous nucleotide sharing, were excluded from co-occurrence clustering. The source is immuneACCESS, and TCRdb retained only in-frame sequences with V and J called. Part of the clones is not carried over; for the studies checked, unresolved V genes explain less than half of this, and the remainder is unexplained. V and J calls and clone size come straight from that table; D and trimming were deduced from the DNA. The sample yields hundreds of thousands of clones; 60% to 80% were counted once. Around 1.9% of the sample is taken by the ten largest.

V lost 6 bases and J lost 2 bases; the stretch between them is 13 bases long. The germline V gene gives CDR1 as SQVTM and CDR2 as ANQGSEA. Inclusive of the bounding cysteine and phenylalanine, the CDR3 is 13 residues long. Of the read, only the CDR3 DNA is kept; its 39 bases are in frame from base 1. This sample is drawn from a study of cytomegalovirus exposure and HLA in healthy donors (dated by TCRdb to the late 2010s). At the level of the whole study: In an earlier analysis of under 750 of the donors, roughly 300 Gb of sequence data and 90 million to 130 million unique TCR beta sequences from 180 million or so T cells were reported. The study used immunosequencing to profile the T cell repertoires of some 600 subjects and linked those repertoires to cytomegalovirus serostatus. HLA typing covered class I and class II loci at four-digit resolution. Along with the roughly 670-subject first cohort, a separate validation cohort of over 90 different subjects was used. Rather than drawing on any new phenotypic data, the later analysis identified candidate immune exposures from TCR beta sequences and the way those sequences occurred across donors. Every discovery cohort repertoire had been produced on one sequencing platform. Five DR-DQ haplotypes were treated as single units for association and clustering because of strong linkage in the cohort. Genome-wide SNP genotypes for about 60% of the roughly 670 donors were used in a later genetic analysis, which treated that subset as a discovery cohort. In an earlier analysis of 587 of the donors, high-throughput TCR beta sequencing was used to judge whether each TCR beta V gene segment behaved as functional or pseudogenic. To predict cytomegalovirus infection status, the study combined high-throughput TCR immunosequencing, statistical association of individual TCRs with disease status, and machine learning. Typing coverage differed by locus: A, B, C, DRB1 and DQB1 were typed in roughly 620-640 donors, DQA1 in around 500, DPA1 in approximately 600, and DPB1 in about 450. Across 300 to 400 genotyped donors of the cohort, an average of approximately 220,000 unique TCR beta nucleotide sequences per donor were sequenced, and roughly a sixth of those sequences were non-productive. Roughly 300 gigabases of sequencing data and 91 million or so unique TCR sequences made up an early release that covered around 640 HLA-typed donors. The study aimed to test whether cataloging public T cell receptors could reveal signatures of past pathogen exposure. Donor age, sex, ethnicity and CMV serostatus were compiled alongside the repertoire data. In a later analysis, previously published TCR beta repertoires from 550 to 700 donors were re-analyzed and high-resolution HLA genotyping was added so that TCR occurrence patterns could be studied. The genetic ancestry cluster associated with self-reported Caucasian donors included about 84% of the roughly 400 genotyped donors. General study outcomes and caveats: A later analysis associated around 16,000 TCR beta sequences with specific HLA alleles at a false discovery rate of 0.05. A further reported finding was that TCR beta sequences accurately predicted the HLA-A and HLA-B alleles for most subjects in the first cohort. Roughly uniform sequencing depth across donors was assumed in presence/absence analyses, although this assumption may not hold. A group of highly shared sequence variants was considered likely to be a technical artifact of the sequencing pipeline. The study gave a list of more than 150 TCR beta chains associated with cytomegalovirus. Most CMV-associated TCR beta chains appeared to be HLA-restricted in a later analysis, and the HLA associations seemed to be driven largely by CMV exposure. According to a later analysis, parvovirus B19, influenza, CMV and Epstein-Barr virus appeared linked to several top co-occurrence clusters. In vitro tests confirmed that a few of the cytomegalovirus-associated TCR beta chains recognize cytomegalovirus antigens. When HLA alleles, especially DR and DQ, strongly co-occurred, attributing TCR associations to individual alleles was difficult. A later genetic analysis reported fewer N-insertions in productive TCRs among donors in an Asian-associated ancestry cluster than the roughly 700-donor mean. According to a later analysis, TCR association rates differed among HLA loci, with DRB1 alleles showing the most associated TCRs and HLA-C alleles showing the fewest. Some IMGT-functional V segments, including TRBV6-2 and TRBV6-3, could not be distinguished by the 87-base-pair reads and were therefore excluded. The cohort was sequenced for TCR beta chains only, and without alpha or paired-chain data the features that could be detected were limited. HLA typing was unavailable for some donors at each locus, so association tests used only the typed subset. In a later analysis, HLA-associated TCR beta chains were found to be more clonally expanded and to have lower generation probabilities than equally common non-associated chains. V-gene and J-gene trimming of TCR beta chains was associated with a missense DCLRE1C variant in a later genetic analysis, and the association was replicated in an independent cohort. While some public TCRs were present in many individuals, most TCR sequences turned up only very rarely across donors. Because counts were too low, 15 to 20 rarely observed V segments, including chromosome 9 orphons, were excluded from the earlier analysis of fewer than 650 of the donors. CMV serostatus was the only immune exposure information available for the cohort. Linkage disequilibrium might explain the correlated functional status among segregating V segments, but an unknown experimental factor could not be ruled out. The authors suggested that the approach could potentially be extended to other disease states and immunological phenotypes. In an earlier analysis of 587 of the donors, most TCR beta V segments were observed in productive rearrangements about 87% or about 30% of the time, broadly matching IMGT annotations. The classifier was reported to diagnose cytomegalovirus status with high specificity and sensitivity in both the original cohort and the validation cohort.

The cohort consisted of 650 to 850 healthy bone marrow donors. Cohort members were all nominally healthy when sampled, although unrecorded immune exposures were likely present. The donor was CMV seronegative and was included in the group of 352 seronegative cohort members. A peripheral blood sample was collected from each donor, and TCR beta sequencing was performed on peripheral blood mononuclear cells. The Qiagen DNeasy Blood Extraction Kit was used to extract genomic DNA from the blood cell samples. The receptor chain draws on TRBV29-1 and TRBJ1-2; too little of a D gene remains to name it. This receptor was identified in a male donor in good health and CMV-seronegative. The specimen sequenced was PBMCs. The base sequence is TGCAGCGTGCCCGGTTCCGTGAACTATGGCTACACCTTC. This translates into CSVPGSVNYGYTF. The full variable domain, with segments outside the CDR3 supplied by the reference TRBV29-1 and TRBJ1-2 proteins, appears as SAVISQKPSRDICQRGTSLTIQCQVDSQVTMMFWYRQQPGQSLTLIATANQGSEATYESGFVIDKFPISRPNLTFSTLTVSNMSPEDSSIYLCSVPGSVNYGYTFGSGTRLTVV.